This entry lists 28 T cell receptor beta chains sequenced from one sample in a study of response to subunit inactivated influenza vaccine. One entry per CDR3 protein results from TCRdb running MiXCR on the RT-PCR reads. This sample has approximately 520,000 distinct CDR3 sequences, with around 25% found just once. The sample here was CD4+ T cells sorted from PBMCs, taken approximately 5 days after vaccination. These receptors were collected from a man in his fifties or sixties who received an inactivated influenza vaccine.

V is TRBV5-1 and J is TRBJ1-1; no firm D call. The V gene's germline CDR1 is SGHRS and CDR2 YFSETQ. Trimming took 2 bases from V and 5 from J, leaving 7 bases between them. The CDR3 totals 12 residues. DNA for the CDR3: TGCGCCAGCAGCTTTGATGGGACTGAAGCTTTCTTT. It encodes CASSFDGTEAFF.

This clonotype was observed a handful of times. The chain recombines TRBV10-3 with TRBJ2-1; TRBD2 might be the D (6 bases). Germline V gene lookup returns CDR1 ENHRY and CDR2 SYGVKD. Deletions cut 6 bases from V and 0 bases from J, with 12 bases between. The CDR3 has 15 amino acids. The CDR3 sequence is CAIRGGSDSYNEQFF. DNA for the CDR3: TGTGCCATCAGGGGGGGTAGCGACTCCTACAATGAGCAGTTCTTC.

The DNA of the CDR3 is TGTGCCAGCGAGGGGTCGGGCTATGAGCAGTTCTTC. Encoded protein: CASEGSGYEQFF. The V call is TRBV28, the J call TRBJ2-1; D possibly matches TRBD1 or TRBD2 (5 bases each). This CDR3 has 12 residues. Germline CDR1 and CDR2: MDHEN and SYDVKM. Trimming shortened V by 8 bases and J by 8 bases, and 13 bases separated the two germline ends.

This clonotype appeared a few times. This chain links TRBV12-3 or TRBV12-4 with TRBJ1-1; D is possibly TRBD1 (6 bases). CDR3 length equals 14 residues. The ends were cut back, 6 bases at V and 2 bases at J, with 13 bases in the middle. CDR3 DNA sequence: TGTGCCAGCAGAATGGACAGATATAACACTGAAGCTTTCTTT. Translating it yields CASRMDRYNTEAFF.

For the CDR3, the DNA is TGTGCCAGCTCACCCCGACAGCCCACTATGAACACTGAAGCTTTCTTT. It yields the protein CASSPRQPTMNTEAFF. The chain has TRBV18 and TRBJ1-1, with D maybe TRBD1 (5 bases). Germline CDR1 is KGHSH and CDR2 is LQKENI. Trimming took off 3 bases at V and 0 bases at J, with 14 bases between the two ends. The CDR3 is made up of 16 amino acids.

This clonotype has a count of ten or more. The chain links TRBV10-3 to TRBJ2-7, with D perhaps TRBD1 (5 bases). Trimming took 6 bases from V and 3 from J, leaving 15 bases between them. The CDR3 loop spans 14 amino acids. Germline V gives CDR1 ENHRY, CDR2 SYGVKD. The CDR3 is CAISLRTTGYEQYF. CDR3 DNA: TGTGCCATCAGCCTGCGGACAACCGGCTACGAGCAGTACTTC.

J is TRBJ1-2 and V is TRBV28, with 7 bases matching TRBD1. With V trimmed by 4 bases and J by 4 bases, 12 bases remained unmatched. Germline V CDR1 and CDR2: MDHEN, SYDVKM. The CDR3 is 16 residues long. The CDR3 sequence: CASSYPRGQTSYGYTF. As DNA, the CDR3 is TGTGCCAGCAGTTATCCCCGGGGACAGACGTCCTATGGCTACACCTTC.

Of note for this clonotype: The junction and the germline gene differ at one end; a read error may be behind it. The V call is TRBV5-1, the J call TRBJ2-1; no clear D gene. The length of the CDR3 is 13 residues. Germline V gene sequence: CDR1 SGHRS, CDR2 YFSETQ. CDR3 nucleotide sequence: TGCGCCAGCAGGCTCCAGTCCTGCAATGAGCAGTTCTTC. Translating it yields CASRLQSCNEQFF.

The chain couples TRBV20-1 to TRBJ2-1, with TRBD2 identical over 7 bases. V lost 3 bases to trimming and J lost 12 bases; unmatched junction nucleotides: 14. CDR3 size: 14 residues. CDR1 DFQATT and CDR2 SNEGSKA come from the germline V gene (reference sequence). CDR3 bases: TGCAGTGCTAGTGAGCCTAGCGGTCTACGGAGGCAGTTCTTC. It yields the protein CSASEPSGLRRQFF.

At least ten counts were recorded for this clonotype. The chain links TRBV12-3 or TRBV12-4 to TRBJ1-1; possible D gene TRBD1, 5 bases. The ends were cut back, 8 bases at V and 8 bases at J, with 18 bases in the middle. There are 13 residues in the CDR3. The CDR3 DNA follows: TGTGCCAGCGTCCGGGACCCTGTGCCCGAAGCTTTCTTT. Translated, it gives CASVRDPVPEAFF.

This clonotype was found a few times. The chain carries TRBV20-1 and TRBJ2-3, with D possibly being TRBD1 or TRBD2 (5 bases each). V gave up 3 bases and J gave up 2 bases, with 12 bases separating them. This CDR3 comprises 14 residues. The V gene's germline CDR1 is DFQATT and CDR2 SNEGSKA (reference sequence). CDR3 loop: CSASRRDLTDTQYF. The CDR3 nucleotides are TGCAGTGCTAGCCGACGGGACCTCACAGATACGCAGTATTTT.

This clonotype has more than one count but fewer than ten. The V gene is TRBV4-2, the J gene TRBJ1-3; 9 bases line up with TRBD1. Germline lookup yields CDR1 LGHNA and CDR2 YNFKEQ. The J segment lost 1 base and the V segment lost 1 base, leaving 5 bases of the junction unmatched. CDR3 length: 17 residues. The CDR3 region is CASSQGTGTGSGNTIYF. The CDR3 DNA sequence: TGTGCCAGCAGCCAAGGAACCGGGACAGGGTCTGGAAACACCATATATTTT.

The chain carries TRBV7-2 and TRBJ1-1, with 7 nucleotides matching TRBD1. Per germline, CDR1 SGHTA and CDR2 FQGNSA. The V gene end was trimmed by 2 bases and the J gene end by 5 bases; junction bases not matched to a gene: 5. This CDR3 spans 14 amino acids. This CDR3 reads CASSLLQGGTEAFF. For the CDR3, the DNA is TGTGCCAGCAGCTTACTCCAGGGGGGTACTGAAGCTTTCTTT. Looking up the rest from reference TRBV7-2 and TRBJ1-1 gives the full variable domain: GAGVSQSPSNKVTEKGKDVELRCDPISGHTALYWYRQSLGQGLEFLIYFQGNSAPDKSGLPSDRFSAERTGGSVSTLTIQRTQQEDSAVYLCASSLLQGGTEAFFGQGTRLTVV.

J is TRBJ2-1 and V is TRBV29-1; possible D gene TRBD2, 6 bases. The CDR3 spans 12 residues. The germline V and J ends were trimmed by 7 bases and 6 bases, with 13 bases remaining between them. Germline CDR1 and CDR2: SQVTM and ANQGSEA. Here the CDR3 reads CSGLRDFNEQFF. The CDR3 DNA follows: TGCAGCGGGCTCCGGGACTTCAATGAGCAGTTCTTC.

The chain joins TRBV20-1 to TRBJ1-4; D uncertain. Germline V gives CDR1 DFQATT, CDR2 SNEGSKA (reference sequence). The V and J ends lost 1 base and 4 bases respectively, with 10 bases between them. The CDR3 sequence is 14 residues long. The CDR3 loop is CSARARKINEKLFF. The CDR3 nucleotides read TGCAGTGCTAGAGCGCGGAAAATTAATGAAAAACTGTTTTTT.

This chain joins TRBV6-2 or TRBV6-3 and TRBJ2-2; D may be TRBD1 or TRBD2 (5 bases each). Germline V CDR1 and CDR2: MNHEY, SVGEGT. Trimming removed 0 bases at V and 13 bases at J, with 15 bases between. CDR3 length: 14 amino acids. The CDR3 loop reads CASSYSKVRDRLFF. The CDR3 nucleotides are TGTGCCAGCAGTTACTCGAAGGTTCGGGACCGGCTGTTTTTT.

The chain's CDR3 is CASNRGTRAPNTQYF. In DNA form, the CDR3 reads TGTGCCAGCAATAGGGGGACTAGGGCCCCAAATACGCAGTATTTT. The chain couples TRBV6-1 to TRBJ2-3, with 8 bases identical to TRBD2. The CDR3 sequence is 15 residues long. The ends lost 7 bases at V and 7 bases at J; junction bases unmatched: 13. Per the germline V gene, CDR1 is MNHNS and CDR2 is SASEGT.

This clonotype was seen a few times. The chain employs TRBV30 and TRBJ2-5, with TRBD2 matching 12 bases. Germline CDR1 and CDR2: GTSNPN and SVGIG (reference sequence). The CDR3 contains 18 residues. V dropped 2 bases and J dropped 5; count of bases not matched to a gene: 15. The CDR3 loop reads CAWSPSRLAGVHRETQYF. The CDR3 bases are TGTGCCTGGAGTCCCTCTAGACTAGCGGGAGTGCATCGGGAGACCCAGTACTTC.

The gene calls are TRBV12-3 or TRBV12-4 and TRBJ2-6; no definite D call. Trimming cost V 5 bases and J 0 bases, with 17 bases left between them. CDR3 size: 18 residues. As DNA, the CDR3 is TGTGCCAGCAGTCTGGTGAGGAATAAAGTCTCTGGGGCCAACGTCCTGACTTTC. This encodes CASSLVRNKVSGANVLTF.

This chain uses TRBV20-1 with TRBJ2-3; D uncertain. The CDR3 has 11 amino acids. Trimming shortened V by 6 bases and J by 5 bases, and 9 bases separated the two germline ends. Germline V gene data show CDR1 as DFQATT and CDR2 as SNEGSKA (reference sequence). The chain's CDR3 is CSASQKDTQYF. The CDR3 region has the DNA TGCAGTGCCTCACAAAAAGATACGCAGTATTTT.

The CDR3 is CASCRGNTGELFF. The CDR3 nucleotides read TGTGCCAGCTGTAGGGGAAACACCGGGGAGCTGTTTTTT. J is TRBJ2-2 and V is TRBV6-6; D might be TRBD1 (5 bases). This CDR3 comprises 13 residues. Germline-derived CDR1 and CDR2 are MNHNY and SVGAGI (reference sequence). V was pared by 8 bases and J by 2 bases, with 9 bases between.

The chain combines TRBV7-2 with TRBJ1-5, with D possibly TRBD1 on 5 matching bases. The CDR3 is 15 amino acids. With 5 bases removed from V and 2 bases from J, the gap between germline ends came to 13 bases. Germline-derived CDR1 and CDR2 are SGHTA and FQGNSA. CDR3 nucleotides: TGTGCCAGCAGCCCAACAGGTAGTGGCAATCAGCCCCAGCATTTT. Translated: CASSPTGSGNQPQHF. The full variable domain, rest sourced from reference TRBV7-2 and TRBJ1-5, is GAGVSQSPSNKVTEKGKDVELRCDPISGHTALYWYRQSLGQGLEFLIYFQGNSAPDKSGLPSDRFSAERTGGSVSTLTIQRTQQEDSAVYLCASSPTGSGNQPQHFGDGTRLSIL.

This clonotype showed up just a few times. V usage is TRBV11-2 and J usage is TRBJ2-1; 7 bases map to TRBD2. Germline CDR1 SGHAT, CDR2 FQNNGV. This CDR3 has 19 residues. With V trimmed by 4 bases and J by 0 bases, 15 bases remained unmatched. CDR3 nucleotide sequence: TGTGCCAGCAGCTCCCGAGGCCCTTCTAGCGGCCGCTCCTACAATGAGCAGTTCTTC. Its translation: CASSSRGPSSGRSYNEQFF.

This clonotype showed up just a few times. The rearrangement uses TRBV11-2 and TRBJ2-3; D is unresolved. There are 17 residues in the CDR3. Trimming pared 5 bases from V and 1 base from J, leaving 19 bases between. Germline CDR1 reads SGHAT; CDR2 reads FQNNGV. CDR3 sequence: CASSTTLGETGTDTQYF. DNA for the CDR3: TGTGCCAGCAGCACAACCCTTGGGGAAACAGGCACAGATACGCAGTATTTT. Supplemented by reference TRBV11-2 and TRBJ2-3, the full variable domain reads EAGVAQSPRYKIIEKRQSVAFWCNPISGHATLYWYQQILGQGPKLLIQFQNNGVVDDSQLPKDRFSAERLKGVDSTLKIQPAKLEDSAVYLCASSTTLGETGTDTQYFGPGTRLTVL.

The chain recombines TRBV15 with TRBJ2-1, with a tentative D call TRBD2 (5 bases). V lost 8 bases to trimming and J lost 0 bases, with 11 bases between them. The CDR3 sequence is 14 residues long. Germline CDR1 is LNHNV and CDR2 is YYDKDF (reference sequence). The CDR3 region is CATAADSSYNEQFF. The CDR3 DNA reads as TGTGCCACCGCAGCGGATAGCTCCTACAATGAGCAGTTCTTC.

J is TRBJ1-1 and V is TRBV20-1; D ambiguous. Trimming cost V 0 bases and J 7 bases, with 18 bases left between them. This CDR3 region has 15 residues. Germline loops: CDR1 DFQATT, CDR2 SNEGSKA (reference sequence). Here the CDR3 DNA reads TGCAGTGCTAGAGATCTGATACGTGCCGCTAGTGAAGCTTTCTTT. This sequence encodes CSARDLIRAASEAFF.

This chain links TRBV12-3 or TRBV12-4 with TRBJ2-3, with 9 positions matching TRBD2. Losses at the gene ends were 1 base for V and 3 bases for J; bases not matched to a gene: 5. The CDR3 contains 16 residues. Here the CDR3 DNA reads TGTGCCAGCAGTTTAGAGCGCGGGAGGGTTACAGATACGCAGTATTTT. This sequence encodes CASSLERGRVTDTQYF.

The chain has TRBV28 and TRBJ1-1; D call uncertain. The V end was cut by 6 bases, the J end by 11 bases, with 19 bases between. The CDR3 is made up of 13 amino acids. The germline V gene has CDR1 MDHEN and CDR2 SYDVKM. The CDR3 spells CASSQNRVNGAFF. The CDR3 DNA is TGTGCCAGCAGCCAGAACAGAGTGAATGGCGCTTTCTTT.